This T cell receptor (beta chain) was profiled in a study of shared clonotypes between healthy human individuals. Study-wide findings and caveats: Donors were few, which limited the genetic and exposure-history diversity represented.

Measured with immunoSEQ multiplex PCR; TCRdb has only the in-frame clones, and not every one. The sample holds about 2 million clones; about 95% are singletons and the top ten take around 1.1%. Naive CD8 populations comprised CD45RO-negative cells positively selected for CCR7, excluding terminally differentiated effector memory CD45RA+ cells. Only one count was recorded for this clone. The antigen is unknown. Unmatched junction bases numbered 2, after V lost 8 bases and J lost 9 bases. Germline-derived CDR1 and CDR2 are SGHVS and FNYEAQ. This CDR3 is built from 12 residues. The sequence was collected from a young man in good health. J is TRBJ1-6 and V is TRBV7-6, with 9 bases aligning to TRBD1. Source material: naive CD8+ T cells sorted from blood. CDR3 loop: CASGTGFSPLHF. The CDR3 region has the DNA TGTGCCAGCGGGACAGGGTTTTCACCCCTCCACTTT.